This T cell receptor beta chain was captured in a study of OX40 agonist ivuxolimab in advanced cancers. For the study at large: Ivuxolimab was administered intravenously to patients at 0.01 to 10 mg/kg every 2 weeks.

Germline CDR1 is ENHRY and CDR2 is SYGVKD. This CDR3 spans 13 amino acids. Trimming left V 4 bases short and J 2 bases short, with 8 bases between. Assay used: immunoSEQ multiplex PCR; TCRdb lists only in-frame clones, some missing. The sample contains about 44,000 clones, about four fifths of which appear only once. This chain uses TRBV10-3 with TRBJ2-5; D might be TRBD1 or TRBD2, each matching 6 bases. The input for sequencing was CD4+ or CD8+ T cells sorted from blood, taken in a trial of the OX40 agonist ivuxolimab. This clonotype originated in an adult with an advanced solid tumor such as melanoma, head and neck, liver or kidney cancer. The CDR3 coding sequence is TGTGCCATCAGTGGGGGGGCACAAGAGACCCAGTACTTC. This codes for CAISGGAQETQYF.